This T cell receptor beta chain was sequenced for a study of identical twins. Study results and caveats: The more abundant beta clonotypes in cord blood had fewer insertions, and memory repertoires did not show this.

One entry per CDR3 protein results from TCRdb running MiXCR on the 5' RACE reads. The data hold roughly 750,000 distinct CDR3 sequences, with 21% observed a single time. A few counts support this clonotype. The antigen remains undetermined. Germline loops: CDR1 SGHRS, CDR2 YFSETQ. The CDR3 length is 18 residues. With 0 bases removed from V and 7 bases from J, the gap between germline ends came to 23 bases. The data were also submitted as part of a second study, on T cells expressing NK-cell markers. From that paper: It was sorted CD3+CD56+NKG2C+, CD3+CD56+NKG2C- and CD3+CD56-NKG2C+ T cells that supplied the TCR beta repertoires. With respect to HCMV, seven of the eight sequenced donors were seropositive, and one was seronegative.

The receptor was derived from a woman aged 18-35 years in good health. Sequencing was carried out using PBMCs. This chain uses TRBV5-1 with TRBJ2-1; D is unresolved. As DNA, the CDR3 is TGCGCCAGCAGCTTGGTCAGCAGGCCCCTCTTTCGCCAGAATGAGCAGTTCTTC. Residues: CASSLVSRPLFRQNEQFF.